The 21 T cell receptor beta chains in this list originate from one sample, sequenced in a study of response to subunit inactivated influenza vaccine. TCRdb processed the RT-PCR reads anew with MiXCR; each CDR3 protein has one entry. The sample lists some 550,000 distinct CDR3 sequences; approximately 24% were seen once. Separately, the same data were catalogued under a study of T cells expressing NK-cell markers. From that paper: UMIs accompanied the 5'RACE template switching by which TCR beta cDNA was made.

Source: CD4+ T cells sorted from PBMCs, taken less than 13 days after vaccination. These receptors were obtained from a man over 45 who received an inactivated influenza vaccine.

This clonotype occurred many times. The genes are TRBV29-1 and TRBJ1-1, with a weak D call TRBD1 (6 bases). The V end lost 3 bases, the J end lost 5 bases, and 10 bases lay between the germline ends. Germline assignment: CDR1 SQVTM and CDR2 ANQGSEA. CDR3 length equals 12 residues. The CDR3 region is CSVDKGGTEAFF. The CDR3 bases are TGCAGCGTTGACAAGGGGGGGACTGAAGCTTTCTTT.

This clonotype was seen only a few times. J is TRBJ2-2 and V is TRBV20-1; no firm D call. The CDR3 totals 14 residues. Between the trimmed V and J ends, which lost 0 bases and 5 bases, there was a span of 10 bases. Germline V gene lookup returns CDR1 DFQATT and CDR2 SNEGSKA (reference sequence). The CDR3 reads CSARDILGTGELFF. The CDR3 DNA reads as TGCAGTGCTAGAGATATTTTGGGGACCGGGGAGCTGTTTTTT.

V usage is TRBV18 and J usage is TRBJ1-1; tentatively, D is TRBD1 (6 bases). The CDR3 totals 15 residues. Trimming shortened V by 3 bases and J by 1 base, and 12 bases separated the two germline ends. CDR1 and CDR2 (germline): KGHSH, LQKENI. DNA for the CDR3: TGTGCCAGCTCACCGTCAGGGGTTACGAACACTGAAGCTTTCTTT. Translating gives CASSPSGVTNTEAFF.

Ten or more counts support this clonotype. This rearrangement joins TRBV25-1 to TRBJ2-7, with 7 bases matching TRBD1. The trim removed 10 bases at V and 2 bases at J, leaving 11 bases unmatched. The germline V gene encodes CDR1 MGHDK and CDR2 SYGVNS. The CDR3 length is 14 residues. The CDR3 loop reads CATAVDQGAYEQYF. In DNA, the CDR3 is TGTGCCACGGCAGTAGACCAGGGGGCCTACGAGCAGTACTTC.

V is TRBV20-1 and J is TRBJ2-3, with a tentative D call TRBD2 (5 bases). Trimming removed 3 bases at V and 0 bases at J, with 10 bases between. The CDR3 is 14 amino acids. Germline CDR1 is DFQATT and CDR2 is SNEGSKA (reference sequence). The CDR3 reads CSARLAASTDTQYF. CDR3 nucleotide sequence: TGCAGTGCTAGGCTAGCAGCTAGCACAGATACGCAGTATTTT.

This chain connects TRBV24-1 to TRBJ2-1; tentatively, D is TRBD2 (5 bases). This CDR3 region has 16 residues. The V gene's germline CDR1 is KGHDR and CDR2 SFDVKD. V lost 0 bases, J lost 0 bases, and 8 bases lay in between. This chain's CDR3 is CATSDLVANSYNEQFF. For the CDR3, the DNA is TGTGCCACCAGTGATTTGGTAGCGAACTCCTACAATGAGCAGTTCTTC.

This sequence joins TRBV6-1 and TRBJ2-2, with 12 bases fitting TRBD2. Germline-derived CDR1 and CDR2 are MNHNS and SASEGT. The CDR3 extends over 17 amino acids. V gave up 6 bases and J gave up 0 bases; unmatched junction bases: 5. This chain's CDR3 is CASRDGLAGTNTGELFF. As DNA, the CDR3 is TGTGCCAGCAGAGATGGACTAGCGGGGACGAACACCGGGGAGCTGTTTTTT.

This clonotype has ten or more counts. The V and J genes are TRBV12-3 or TRBV12-4 and TRBJ1-2; D is unresolved. This CDR3 region has 13 residues. Trimming cost V 5 bases and J 8 bases, with 15 bases left between them. The CDR3 DNA is TGTGCCAGCAGTCCGAGGGAGGTGGGGGGCTACACCTTC. It encodes CASSPREVGGYTF.

The chain links TRBV12-3 or TRBV12-4 to TRBJ2-5; TRBD2 matches 12 bases. This CDR3 has 14 amino acids. V shed 4 bases and J 5 bases; nucleotides not matched to a gene: 2. CDR3 in amino acids: CASSSSGGAETQYF. CDR3 sequence (DNA): TGTGCCAGCAGTTCTAGCGGGGGGGCGGAGACCCAGTACTTC.

This clonotype was detected a few times. This chain links TRBV20-1 with TRBJ2-3; 7 bases fit TRBD2. The J segment lost 5 bases and the V segment lost 0 bases, leaving 14 bases of the junction unmatched. The CDR3 contains 17 residues. Germline V CDR1 and CDR2: DFQATT, SNEGSKA (reference sequence). The CDR3 here is CSARDLYLAGAQDTQYF. CDR3 nucleotide sequence: TGCAGTGCTAGAGATCTTTATCTGGCGGGAGCGCAAGATACGCAGTATTTT.

This clonotype was recorded at least ten times. This chain joins TRBV5-1 and TRBJ2-2; 7 bases agree with TRBD2. The CDR3 loop spans 14 amino acids. Germline V gene lookup returns CDR1 SGHRS and CDR2 YFSETQ. The V and J ends lost 7 bases and 7 bases, in that order; junction bases with no gene match: 10. DNA for the CDR3: TGCGCCAGCGCGTCTTCGCGGGAGATCGGGGAGCTGTTTTTT. Translated: CASASSREIGELFF.

This clonotype occurred a few times. The chain uses TRBV4-2 and TRBJ2-3; D gene uncertain. The length of the CDR3 is 14 residues. The germline V and J ends were trimmed by 5 bases and 0 bases, with 9 bases remaining between them. The germline gives CDR1 LGHNA, CDR2 YNFKEQ. The CDR3 DNA sequence: TGTGCCAGCAGCAAAGGGTCTAGCACAGATACGCAGTATTTT. Translating gives CASSKGSSTDTQYF.

The chain joins TRBV20-1 to TRBJ2-3; 7 bases are shared with TRBD2. V trimming: 6 bases; J trimming: 2 bases; junction bases outside the gene matches: 11. The V gene's germline CDR1 is DFQATT and CDR2 SNEGSKA (reference sequence). CDR3 length: 15 amino acids. CDR3 region: CSAGGGGSFTDTQYF. The CDR3 DNA sequence: TGCAGTGCGGGCGGGGGAGGGTCGTTCACAGATACGCAGTATTTT.

The chain uses TRBV7-8 and TRBJ1-4; D might be TRBD1 (5 bases). CDR1 and CDR2 (germline): SGHVS, FQNEAQ. The length of the CDR3 is 14 residues. V was clipped by 5 bases and J by 7 bases, with 14 bases between them. CDR3 protein: CASSTYRGSEKLFF. The DNA for the CDR3 is TGTGCCAGCAGCACCTACCGGGGCAGTGAAAAACTGTTTTTT. Complete variable domain (other parts from reference TRBV7-8 and TRBJ1-4): GAGVSQSPRYKVAKRGQDVALRCDPISGHVSLFWYQQALGQGPEFLTYFQNEAQLDKSGLPSDRFFAERPEGSVSTLKIQRTQQEDSAVYLCASSTYRGSEKLFFGSGTQLSVL.

This clonotype was detected only a few times. The V call is TRBV4-2, the J call TRBJ1-4; D remains ambiguous. V was clipped by 0 bases and J by 3 bases, with 8 bases between them. Germline-derived CDR1 and CDR2 are LGHNA and YNFKEQ. The CDR3 is made up of 15 amino acids. CDR3 nucleotides: TGTGCCAGCAGCCAAGATACAACCTCTAATGAAAAACTGTTTTTT. It is translated as CASSQDTTSNEKLFF.

This clonotype was recorded a few times. The rearrangement uses TRBV2 and TRBJ1-4; no reliable D call. The V end lost 6 bases, the J end lost 4 bases, and 15 bases lay between the germline ends. CDR1 and CDR2 (germline): SNHLY, FYNNEI. This CDR3 is 15 amino acids long. The CDR3, as DNA: TGTGCCAGCAGCCTGCGTGTGGGCATTAATGAAAAACTGTTTTTT. Translating it yields CASSLRVGINEKLFF.

This clonotype was seen ten or more times. This chain joins TRBV7-6 and TRBJ1-5, with D perhaps TRBD1 (5 bases). This CDR3 region has 13 residues. V was trimmed by 5 bases and J by 7 bases, leaving 12 bases between them. Germline loops: CDR1 SGHVS, CDR2 FNYEAQ. The chain's CDR3 is CASSTNQGQPQHF. The CDR3 region has the DNA TGTGCCAGCAGCACGAACCAGGGCCAGCCCCAGCATTTT.

V and J are TRBV24-1 and TRBJ2-1; D possibly corresponds to TRBD2 (5 bases). V was pared by 3 bases and J by 6 bases, with 8 bases between. The CDR3 has 13 residues. Germline V gene data show CDR1 as KGHDR and CDR2 as SFDVKD. The CDR3 sequence is CATSDDYFNEQFF. CDR3 DNA sequence: TGTGCCACCAGTGATGACTATTTCAATGAGCAGTTCTTC.

J is TRBJ1-2 and V is TRBV27, with 8 bases fitting TRBD1. Looked up from germline, CDR1 is MNHEY and CDR2 is SMNVEV (reference sequence). V dropped 0 bases and J dropped 3; count of bases not matched to a gene: 3. This CDR3 spans 15 amino acids. Here the CDR3 reads CASSLSTGDYYGYTF. The CDR3 nucleotides read TGTGCCAGCAGTTTATCGACAGGGGACTACTATGGCTACACCTTC.

This rearrangement joins TRBV24-1 to TRBJ2-2, with D possibly being TRBD1 (6 bases). Trimming removed 3 bases from V and 3 bases from J, with 13 bases in between. CDR3 length: 16 residues. Germline CDR1 KGHDR, CDR2 SFDVKD. CDR3: CATSDLRDTYTGELFF. In DNA, the CDR3 is TGTGCCACCAGTGATCTCCGGGACACTTACACCGGGGAGCTGTTTTTT.

The chain carries TRBV29-1 and TRBJ2-5, with D unclear. This CDR3 has 13 residues. The V end was cut by 2 bases, the J end by 3 bases, with 10 bases between. In germline, CDR1 is SQVTM, CDR2 ANQGSEA. CDR3 DNA sequence: TGCAGCGTTGAACATAATAGAAAAGAGACCCAGTACTTC. Amino acid sequence: CSVEHNRKETQYF.